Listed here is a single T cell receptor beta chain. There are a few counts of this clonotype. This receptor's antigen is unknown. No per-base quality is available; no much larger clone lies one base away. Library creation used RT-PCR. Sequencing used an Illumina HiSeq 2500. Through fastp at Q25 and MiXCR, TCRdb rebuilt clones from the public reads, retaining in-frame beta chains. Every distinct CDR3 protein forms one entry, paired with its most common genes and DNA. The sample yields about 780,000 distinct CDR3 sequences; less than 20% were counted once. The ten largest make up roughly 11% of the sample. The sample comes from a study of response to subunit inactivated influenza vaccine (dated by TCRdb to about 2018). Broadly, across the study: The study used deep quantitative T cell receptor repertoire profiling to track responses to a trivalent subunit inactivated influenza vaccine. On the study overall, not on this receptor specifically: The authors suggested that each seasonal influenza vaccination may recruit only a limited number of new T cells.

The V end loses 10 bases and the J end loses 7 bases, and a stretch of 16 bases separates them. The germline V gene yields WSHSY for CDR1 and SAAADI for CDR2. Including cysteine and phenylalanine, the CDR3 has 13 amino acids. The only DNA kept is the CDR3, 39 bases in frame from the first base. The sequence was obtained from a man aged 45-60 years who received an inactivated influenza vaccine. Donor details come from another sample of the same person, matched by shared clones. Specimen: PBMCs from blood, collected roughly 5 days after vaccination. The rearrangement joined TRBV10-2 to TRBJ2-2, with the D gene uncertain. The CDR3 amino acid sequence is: CATKASEFGELFF. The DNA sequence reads TGCGCCACTAAAGCCTCCGAATTCGGGGAGCTGTTTTTT.